The 8 T cell receptor beta chains given below trace back to one sample, sequenced in a study of shared clonotypes between healthy human individuals. TCRdb's copy holds only in-frame clones and misses some; the assay was immunoSEQ multiplex PCR. Altogether 450,000 to 550,000 clones are present, roughly 78% being singletons, with the ten largest covering 13%. Source material: PBMCs. Receptors were obtained from a middle-aged woman in good health. Some clones in this sample may be carry-over from other donors' samples.

This sequence joins TRBV29-1 and TRBJ2-7; D is ambiguous. The CDR3 extends over 13 amino acids. V lost 1 base and J lost 2, with 9 bases in between. Germline values: CDR1 SQVTM, CDR2 ANQGSEA. The CDR3 loop is CSVEGTTPYEQYF. The DNA for the CDR3 is TGCAGCGTTGAAGGCACTACTCCCTACGAGCAGTACTTC.

The gene calls are TRBV5-1 and TRBJ2-3; D could derive from TRBD1 or TRBD2 (6 bases each). Germline-derived CDR1 and CDR2 are SGHRS and YFSETQ. V was trimmed by 4 bases and J by 0 bases, leaving 12 bases between them. CDR3 length: 15 residues. The CDR3 DNA reads TGCGCCAGCAGCCCGGAGGGGGATAGCACAGATACGCAGTATTTT. The encoded protein is CASSPEGDSTDTQYF.

Points on this clone: A junction end diverges from the germline sequence, so it may reflect a read error. This chain links TRBV7-9 with TRBJ1-6; D is undetermined. CDR1 SEHNR and CDR2 FQNEAQ come from the germline V gene (reference sequence). This CDR3 has 14 residues. Written as DNA, the CDR3 is TGTGCCAGCAGCGCAGGATACTATACTTCACCCCTCCACTTT. Amino acids: CASSAGYYTSPLHF. Complete variable domain (other parts from reference TRBV7-9 and TRBJ1-6): DTGVSQNPRHKITKRGQNVTFRCDPISEHNRLYWYRQTLGQGPEFLTYFQNEAQLEKSRLLSDRFSAERPKGSFSTLEIQRTEQGDSAMYLCASSAGYYTSPLHFGNGTRLTVT.

The V gene is TRBV19, the J gene TRBJ2-7; 9 bases map to TRBD2. In germline, CDR1 is LNHDA, CDR2 SQIVND (reference sequence). The CDR3 has 18 amino acids. The junction had 14 bases not matched to a gene; V was cut back by 5 bases and J by 0 bases. This CDR3 is CASSPGGALAGPSYEQYF. The DNA of the CDR3 is TGTGCCAGTAGTCCGGGGGGGGCACTAGCGGGCCCCTCCTACGAGCAGTACTTC.

The J gene is TRBJ2-2, the V gene TRBV27; 8 bases line up with TRBD2. The CDR3 is made up of 15 amino acids. The V gene end was trimmed by 5 bases and the J gene end by 6 bases; junction bases not matched to a gene: 8. Germline CDR1 and CDR2: MNHEY and SMNVEV (reference sequence). CDR3 in amino acids: CASSQPTSAAGELFF. CDR3 in DNA: TGTGCCAGCAGTCAGCCGACTAGCGCGGCCGGGGAGCTGTTTTTT.

The rearrangement uses TRBV7-7 and TRBJ2-1; either TRBD1 or TRBD2 may supply D (5 bases each). The germline V and J ends were trimmed by 3 bases and 0 bases, with 9 bases remaining between them. Per germline, CDR1 SSHAT and CDR2 FNYEAQ (reference sequence). The CDR3 contains 15 residues. CDR3 protein: CASSLGPSSYNEQFF. The CDR3 coding sequence is TGTGCCAGCAGCTTGGGACCAAGCTCCTACAATGAGCAGTTCTTC.

The chain is built from TRBV5-1 and TRBJ2-3, with D possibly being TRBD2 (6 bases). The CDR3 is 15 residues long. Per germline, CDR1 SGHRS and CDR2 YFSETQ. V dropped 2 bases and J dropped 4 bases, with 14 bases sitting between them. The DNA for the CDR3 is TGCGCCAGCAGCTTTGGGACCCCGGGGGCAGATACGCAGTATTTT. Translated, it gives CASSFGTPGADTQYF.

J is TRBJ2-7 and V is TRBV28; 11 positions match TRBD2. The junction had 12 bases not matched to a gene; V was cut back by 4 bases and J by 4 bases. Germline V CDR1 and CDR2: MDHEN, SYDVKM. The CDR3 is 17 residues long. In DNA, the CDR3 is TGTGCCAGCAGTTCCATTGGACTAGCGGGCCGAAAATACGAGCAGTACTTC. It codes for CASSSIGLAGRKYEQYF. Complete variable domain (other parts from reference TRBV28 and TRBJ2-7): DVKVTQSSRYLVKRTGEKVFLECVQDMDHENMFWYRQDPGLGLRLIYFSYDVKMKEKGDIPEGYSVSREKKERFSLILESASTNQTSMYLCASSSIGLAGRKYEQYFGPGTRLTVT.